What follows are 9 T cell receptor beta chains derived from one specimen sequenced in a study of blood T cells in healthy people across ages. With a J-beta primer mix and a sample-barcoded 5' primer, a second PCR ran about 7 to 12 cycles. MiXCR, applied by TCRdb to the 5' RACE reads, yields one record per CDR3 protein. The data show a few hundred thousand distinct CDR3 sequences, approximately 47% seen once. The source material was blood. The receptors originated from a man aged 60 to 75 in good health.

This clonotype was seen more than once but under ten times. This rearrangement joins TRBV3-1 to TRBJ2-1, with TRBD1 matching over 11 bases. This CDR3 region has 18 residues. Germline values: CDR1 LGHDT, CDR2 YNNKEL (reference sequence). Trimming at V came to 2 bases and at J to 7 bases, leaving 13 bases not matched to a gene. Written as DNA, the CDR3 is TGTGCCAGCAGCCAACGCGGACAGGGGGCTCGGGCGAAGAATGAGCAGTTCTTC. As protein: CASSQRGQGARAKNEQFF.

The sample holds a few counts of this clonotype. The rearrangement uses TRBV11-1 and TRBJ2-1; 11 nucleotides agree with TRBD2. V lost 1 base and J lost 3; bases outside the gene matches: 5. The CDR3 runs to 17 residues. Per germline, CDR1 SGHAT and CDR2 FQDESV (reference sequence). The CDR3 coding sequence is TGTGCCAGCAGCTTAGTTTCAGGGACTAGCGGCTACAATGAGCAGTTCTTC. Its protein is CASSLVSGTSGYNEQFF.

V gene TRBV4-1 combines with J gene TRBJ2-7; a possible D gene is TRBD2 (5 bases). Per the germline V gene, CDR1 is MGHRA and CDR2 is YSYEKL. V was cut by 0 bases and J by 5 bases, with 14 bases left in between. The CDR3 has 15 residues. The chain's CDR3 is CASSQEGSVRDEQYF. CDR3 in DNA: TGCGCCAGCAGCCAAGAGGGTAGCGTCCGGGACGAGCAGTACTTC.

DNA of the CDR3: TGTGCCAGCAGCACCCAAGCGGGAGGAACCGGGGAGCTGTTTTTT. As protein: CASSTQAGGTGELFF. The V gene is TRBV11-3, the J gene TRBJ2-2; TRBD2 aligns across 9 bases. Germline-derived CDR1 and CDR2 are SGHNT and YENEEA. J lost 5 bases, V lost 5 bases, and 6 bases had no gene match. The CDR3 totals 15 residues.

As for this clonotype: A much larger clone lies a single base off, so this may be a read error. The chain uses TRBV21-1 and TRBJ2-7. TRBV21-1 is a listed pseudogene. This CDR3 contains 16 residues. CDR3 sequence (DNA): TGTGCCAGCAGCAGAGAGCGGGATCCAAGGTCCTACGAGCAGTACTTC. This sequence encodes CASSRERDPRSYEQYF.

The chain has TRBV20-1 and TRBJ2-1, with TRBD2 matching over 9 bases. Germline V lookup: CDR1 DFQATT, CDR2 SNEGSKA (reference sequence). The CDR3 has 16 residues. V gave up 0 bases and J gave up 4 bases; unmatched junction bases: 7. CDR3 residues: CSAREERGALYNEQFF. The CDR3 nucleotides are TGCAGTGCTAGAGAGGAGCGGGGGGCCCTTTACAATGAGCAGTTCTTC.

The chain couples TRBV6-2 or TRBV6-3 to TRBJ2-1, with D tentatively TRBD2 (6 bases). V shed 0 bases and J shed 10 bases, with 10 bases lying between them. Germline V gene data show CDR1 as MNHEY and CDR2 as SVGEGT. CDR3 length: 13 residues. DNA of the CDR3: TGTGCCAGCAGTTACTCTCGGGAGAACGAGCAGTTCTTC. This sequence encodes CASSYSRENEQFF.

Comments on this clonotype: A much larger clone differs from this one at a single base, so this may be a read error. This chain connects TRBV25-1 to TRBJ1-4; D unresolved. The CDR3 runs to 15 residues. Germline V gene data show CDR1 as MGHDK and CDR2 as SYGVNS. The V gene lost 2 bases and the J gene lost 3 bases, with 10 bases spanning the gap. DNA of the CDR3: TGTGCCAGCAGTGAAGTCAAGGGTGCTAATGAAAAACTGTTTTTT. Protein sequence: CASSEVKGANEKLFF.

Many counts were recorded for this clonotype. The rearrangement links TRBV10-3 to TRBJ2-3; D is possibly TRBD2 (6 bases). From germline, CDR1 is ENHRY and CDR2 SYGVKD. CDR3 length equals 14 residues. V was shortened by 4 bases and J by 2 bases, with 10 bases between the two germline ends. CDR3 bases: TGTGCCATCAGTGCGGGAGTTACCACAGATACGCAGTATTTT. It specifies CAISAGVTTDTQYF.